A single sample gave rise to the 8 T cell receptor beta chains below, sequenced in a study of blood T cell repertoires in COVID-19. The protocol was immunoSEQ multiplex PCR, while the TCRdb copy is restricted to in-frame clones and leaves out a portion. The data hold over 120,000 clones, with roughly 80% observed a single time. The sample taken for sequencing was PBMCs or T cells enriched from blood (not recorded which). Receptors originate from a man aged 45-60 years who had recovered from COVID-19.

The CDR3 spells CASSLGIAGGYGANVLTF. DNA of the CDR3: TGTGCCAGCAGCTTAGGCATAGCAGGGGGCTATGGGGCCAACGTCCTGACTTTC. V is TRBV7-2 and J is TRBJ2-6, with TRBD1 matching 8 bases. This CDR3 contains 18 residues. J lost 3 bases, V lost 1 base, and 8 bases had no gene match. The germline V gene has CDR1 SGHTA and CDR2 FQGNSA. Full variable domain (outside the CDR3, taken from reference TRBV7-2 and TRBJ2-6): GAGVSQSPSNKVTEKGKDVELRCDPISGHTALYWYRQSLGQGLEFLIYFQGNSAPDKSGLPSDRFSAERTGGSVSTLTIQRTQQEDSAVYLCASSLGIAGGYGANVLTFGAGSRLTVL.

This clone was picked up a small number of times. This chain links TRBV18 with TRBJ1-2, with D perhaps TRBD1 (5 bases). The CDR3 covers 16 residues. The germline gives CDR1 KGHSH, CDR2 LQKENI. Trimming took off 5 bases at V and 0 bases at J, with 16 bases between the two ends. The DNA of the CDR3 is TGTGCCAGCTCAGAGGACGCGGGGCGCTCTAACTATGGCTACACCTTC. Protein product: CASSEDAGRSNYGYTF.

CDR3 loop: CASAGQGAPNYGYTF. CDR3 nucleotide sequence: TGTGCTAGTGCGGGACAGGGGGCCCCTAACTATGGCTACACCTTC. The chain couples TRBV12-5 to TRBJ1-2; 12 bases fit TRBD1. This CDR3 has 15 amino acids. Looked up from germline, CDR1 is LGHNT and CDR2 is FRNRAP. V gave up 7 bases and J gave up 0 bases; unmatched junction bases: 3.

The chain employs TRBV18 and TRBJ1-5; possible D gene TRBD1, 6 bases. This CDR3 is 15 amino acids long. Trimming took 6 bases from V and 5 from J, leaving 17 bases between them. Germline V gene lookup returns CDR1 KGHSH and CDR2 LQKENI. The CDR3 loop is CASSLTGLGDQPQHF. The CDR3, as DNA: TGTGCCAGCTCCCTCACAGGGTTGGGTGATCAGCCCCAGCATTTT.

Notes on this clone: At one end the junction does not follow the germline gene, possibly because of a read error. The chain couples TRBV5-1 to TRBJ1-1, with D perhaps matching TRBD1 (6 bases). CDR1 is SGHRS and CDR2 is YFSETQ in the germline V gene. The CDR3 length is 15 residues. The DNA of the CDR3 is TGCGCCCGCAGCCCGGGGGGGGGCGCGGGGACTGAAGCTTTCTTT. This encodes CARSPGGGAGTEAFF.

The chain combines TRBV18 with TRBJ2-1, with TRBD1 identical over 11 bases. V shed 6 bases and J 6 bases; nucleotides not matched to a gene: 4. This CDR3 region has 14 residues. Germline V gene data show CDR1 as KGHSH and CDR2 as LQKENI. The CDR3 nucleotides read TGTGCCAGCTCTCCCGGGACAGGGGGCAATGAGCAGTTCTTC. This sequence encodes CASSPGTGGNEQFF. Full variable domain (missing parts from reference TRBV18 and TRBJ2-1): NAGVMQNPRHLVRRRGQEARLRCSPMKGHSHVYWYRQLPEEGLKFMVYLQKENIIDESGMPKERFSAEFPKEGPSILRIQQVVRGDSAAYFCASSPGTGGNEQFFGPGTRLTVL.

The chain links TRBV5-4 to TRBJ2-3; 9 positions agree with TRBD2. The CDR3 runs 16 residues. CDR1 is SGHNT, CDR2 YYREEE, per germline (reference sequence). The V gene end was trimmed by 4 bases and the J gene end by 1 base; junction bases not matched to a gene: 7. The CDR3 nucleotides are TGTGCCAGCAGCCAAGGGCAGCGGGGGGGCACAGATACGCAGTATTTT. Translation: CASSQGQRGGTDTQYF.

Comment on this clone: Relative to the germline gene, one junction end is altered; a read error may explain this. This chain joins TRBV28 and TRBJ1-2; D might be TRBD1 (5 bases). Per the germline V gene, CDR1 is MDHEN and CDR2 is SYDVKM. The CDR3 extends over 18 amino acids. The CDR3 sequence: CASCFGLGGGILNYGYTF. CDR3 bases: TGTGCCAGCTGTTTTGGGCTGGGGGGTGGGATACTAAACTATGGCTACACCTTC.